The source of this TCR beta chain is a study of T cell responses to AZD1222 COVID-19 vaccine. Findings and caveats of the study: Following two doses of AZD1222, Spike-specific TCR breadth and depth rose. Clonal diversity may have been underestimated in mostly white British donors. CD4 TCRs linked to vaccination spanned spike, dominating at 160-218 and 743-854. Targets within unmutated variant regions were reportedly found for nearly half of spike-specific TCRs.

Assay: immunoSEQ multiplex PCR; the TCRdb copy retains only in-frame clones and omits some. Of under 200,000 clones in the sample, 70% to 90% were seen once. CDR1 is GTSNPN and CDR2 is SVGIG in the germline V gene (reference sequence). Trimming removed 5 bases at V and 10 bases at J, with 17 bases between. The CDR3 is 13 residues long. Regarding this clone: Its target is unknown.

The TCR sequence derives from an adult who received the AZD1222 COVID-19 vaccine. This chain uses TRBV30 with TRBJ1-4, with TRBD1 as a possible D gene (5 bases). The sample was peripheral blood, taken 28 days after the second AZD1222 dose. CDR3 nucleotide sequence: TGTGCCTGGGCATGGCAGGGCGGTGGAAAACTGTTTTTT. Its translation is CAWAWQGGGKLFF.